Given below is one TCR beta chain in context. Antigen specificity is unknown. Donors were healthy Caucasian individuals from Russia aged roughly 6 to 95. The source of the sample is a study of blood T cells in healthy people across ages. Findings of the study overall: Roughly linearly, TCR beta diversity per million T cells fell as age increased. Estimated diversity that came from one million T cells was considered an underestimate.

A second PCR of about 7 to 12 cycles used a sample-barcoded 5' primer and a J-beta primer mix. Each CDR3 protein is one row after TCRdb ran MiXCR on the 5' RACE reads. The top ten hold 6.5% to 10% of the sample, which has around 1.5 million distinct CDR3 sequences, roughly 45% seen once. Germline V gene sequence: CDR1 SGHKS, CDR2 YYEKEE (reference sequence). V was shortened by 2 bases and J by 3 bases, with 9 bases between the two germline ends. There are 14 residues in the CDR3. The chain recombines TRBV5-5 with TRBJ1-5; D not certain. The sequencing input was blood. The TCR originated in a woman under 30 in good health. The CDR3 sequence: CASSFSAPNQPQHF. Written as DNA, the CDR3 is TGTGCCAGCAGCTTCAGTGCCCCCAATCAGCCCCAGCATTTT.